The 30 T cell receptor beta chains listed next were all sequenced from one sample in a study of T cells in tuberculosis. Sorting used thawed, overnight-rested PBMC stained with anti-CD3, a viability dye and GMM-loaded CD1B tetramer. C32 glucose monomycolate from Rhodococcus equi was loaded onto the CD1B tetramers. Assay: immunoSEQ multiplex PCR; the TCRdb copy retains only in-frame clones and omits some. The profile shows 80,000 to 90,000 clones, around 90% of them singletons. Material for sequencing was CD1b-GMM tetramer-negative cells sorted from PBMCs. The receptors were gathered from an adult woman with latent tuberculosis.

V gene TRBV5-1 combines with J gene TRBJ2-5; D is possibly TRBD1 (6 bases). The CDR3 contains 16 residues. The V end lost 0 bases, the J end lost 4 bases, and 16 bases lay between the germline ends. Per germline, CDR1 SGHRS and CDR2 YFSETQ. CDR3 nucleotide sequence: TGCGCCAGCAGCTTGGGGGTCGGTGGGGGCATAGAGACCCAGTACTTC. This gives the protein CASSLGVGGGIETQYF.

The rearrangement joins TRBV27 to TRBJ2-1; 12 bases align to TRBD1. Germline assignment: CDR1 MNHEY and CDR2 SMNVEV (reference sequence). CDR3 length: 16 amino acids. J gave up 10 bases and V 4 bases, and 11 bases lay outside the gene matches. In DNA, the CDR3 is TGTGCCAGCAGTTCGCTGGCCGGGACAGGGGGCGGAGAGCAGTTCTTC. Amino acid sequence: CASSSLAGTGGGEQFF.

The V call is TRBV19, the J call TRBJ2-7; the D is unclear. The V end lost 5 bases, the J end lost 2 bases, and 16 bases lay between the germline ends. CDR1 LNHDA and CDR2 SQIVND come from the germline V gene (reference sequence). This CDR3 region has 15 residues. This chain's CDR3 is CASSSSAATAYEQYF. CDR3 bases: TGTGCCAGTAGTTCCTCTGCGGCCACGGCCTACGAGCAGTACTTC.

This chain links TRBV4-2 with TRBJ1-2, with D tentatively TRBD1 (6 bases). This CDR3 region has 16 residues. V dropped 4 bases and J dropped 4 bases, with 19 bases sitting between them. In germline, CDR1 is LGHNA, CDR2 YNFKEQ. CDR3 sequence (DNA): TGTGCCAGCAGCCTAATCGAATCGGACAGCCTCTATGGCTACACCTTC. Amino acid sequence: CASSLIESDSLYGYTF.

The CDR3 region has the DNA TGCGCCAGCAGCTCAATAGCGGGTCCCCCAGAGACCCAGTACTTC. Residues: CASSSIAGPPETQYF. The chain links TRBV5-1 to TRBJ2-5; 7 bases agree with TRBD2. The CDR3 sequence is 15 residues long. Germline V gene lookup returns CDR1 SGHRS and CDR2 YFSETQ. Trimming removed 3 bases from V and 4 bases from J; junction bases left unmatched: 9.

This clone showed up just once. V is TRBV30 and J is TRBJ2-7, with 11 bases lining up with TRBD1. From germline, CDR1 is GTSNPN and CDR2 SVGIG (reference sequence). J lost 5 bases, V lost 5 bases, and 8 bases had no gene match. The CDR3 runs 14 residues. CDR3 sequence: CAWGKGQGGHEQYF. The CDR3 DNA sequence: TGTGCCTGGGGAAAGGGACAGGGGGGCCACGAGCAGTACTTC.

There are a few counts of this clone. This chain links TRBV19 with TRBJ1-5; D might be TRBD1 (6 bases). V was cut by 3 bases and J by 2 bases, with 17 bases left in between. Germline assignment: CDR1 LNHDA and CDR2 SQIVND (reference sequence). CDR3 length equals 17 residues. CDR3 bases: TGTGCCAGTAGTATGAGGGAGGGGGGCGGAGGCAATCAGCCCCAGCATTTT. This codes for CASSMREGGGGNQPQHF.

The rearrangement joins TRBV5-4 to TRBJ1-1; TRBD1 is a possible D gene (5 bases). The CDR3 runs 17 residues. CDR1 is SGHNT, CDR2 YYREEE, per germline (reference sequence). With 0 bases removed from V and 1 base from J, the gap between germline ends came to 16 bases. The CDR3 protein is CASSLGRGGWGNTEAFF. CDR3 DNA sequence: TGTGCCAGCAGCTTGGGGAGGGGCGGATGGGGGAACACTGAAGCTTTCTTT.

V is TRBV6-1 and J is TRBJ2-1, with D unresolved. CDR1 and CDR2 (germline): MNHNS, SASEGT. The CDR3 runs to 14 residues. The ends were cut back, 1 base at V and 0 bases at J, with 4 bases in the middle. DNA for the CDR3: TGTGCCAGCAGTGAAGGGAGCTCCTACAATGAGCAGTTCTTC. Amino acids: CASSEGSSYNEQFF.

This clone was found once. V is TRBV4-3 and J is TRBJ2-1; D perhaps matches TRBD2 (5 bases). The CDR3 is made up of 18 amino acids. CDR1 is LGHNA, CDR2 YSLEER, per germline. Trimming cost V 0 bases and J 4 bases, with 19 bases left between them. The DNA of the CDR3 is TGCGCCAGCAGCCAAGATTTAGGGCGGGCGAACGGGTACAATGAGCAGTTCTTC. The encoded protein is CASSQDLGRANGYNEQFF.

V gene TRBV6-1 combines with J gene TRBJ2-7; TRBD1 is a possible D gene (6 bases). Germline-derived CDR1 and CDR2 are MNHNS and SASEGT. This CDR3 is 13 amino acids long. V gave up 3 bases and J gave up 2 bases, with 8 bases separating them. CDR3 residues: CASSETGTYEQYF. Written as DNA, the CDR3 is TGTGCCAGCAGTGAGACAGGAACCTACGAGCAGTACTTC.

In this sample, this clone turned up once. V and J are TRBV5-1 and TRBJ1-2; possible D gene TRBD1, 5 bases. V was trimmed by 0 bases and J by 4 bases, leaving 10 bases between them. The V gene's germline CDR1 is SGHRS and CDR2 YFSETQ. This CDR3 has 14 amino acids. This chain's CDR3 is CASSLDGDFYGYTF. Written as DNA, the CDR3 is TGCGCCAGCAGCTTGGACGGGGACTTCTATGGCTACACCTTC.

This chain joins TRBV7-2 and TRBJ2-5, with 14 bases fitting TRBD2. The trim removed 5 bases at V and 5 bases at J, leaving 4 bases unmatched. Germline values: CDR1 SGHTA, CDR2 FQGNSA. CDR3 size: 15 residues. In DNA form, the CDR3 reads TGTGCCAGCAGCCTACGACTAGCGGGGGGGGAGACCCAGTACTTC. This encodes CASSLRLAGGETQYF. The full variable domain, its missing parts supplied by reference TRBV7-2 and TRBJ2-5, is GAGVSQSPSNKVTEKGKDVELRCDPISGHTALYWYRQSLGQGLEFLIYFQGNSAPDKSGLPSDRFSAERTGGSVSTLTIQRTQQEDSAVYLCASSLRLAGGETQYFGPGTRLLVL.

This clone was picked up one time. Other DNA sequences in this sample translate to the same CDR3. This chain joins TRBV6-6 and TRBJ1-5, with 8 bases identical to TRBD1. The trim removed 5 bases at V and 4 bases at J, leaving 4 bases unmatched. There are 14 residues in the CDR3. Germline V CDR1 and CDR2: MNHNY, SVGAGI (reference sequence). For the CDR3, the DNA is TGTGCCAGCAGTCGAGACAGGGGTAATCAGCCCCAGCATTTT. This translates into CASSRDRGNQPQHF.

CDR3 nucleotides: TGCGCCAGCAGCCAAGATTTAGGGGACTTGCTTGCGGTTGTACAGCCCCAGCATTTT. Its translation: CASSQDLGDLLAVVQPQHF. This chain links TRBV4-1 with TRBJ1-5; D is perhaps TRBD1 (5 bases). The CDR3 extends over 19 amino acids. Germline V CDR1 and CDR2: MGHRA, YSYEKL. V was pared by 0 bases and J by 7 bases, with 25 bases between.

V is TRBV5-5 and J is TRBJ2-5; TRBD2 aligns across 7 bases. The CDR3 is 12 amino acids. Unmatched junction bases numbered 0, after V lost 2 bases and J lost 5 bases. Germline CDR1 reads SGHKS; CDR2 reads YYEKEE (reference sequence). The CDR3 protein is CASSFGGETQYF. DNA of the CDR3: TGTGCCAGCAGCTTCGGGGGGGAGACCCAGTACTTC.

The chain carries TRBV5-1 and TRBJ2-2; 8 bases are shared with TRBD1. The CDR3 extends over 15 amino acids. Germline V gene data show CDR1 as SGHRS and CDR2 as YFSETQ. With V trimmed by 4 bases and J by 1 base, 3 bases remained unmatched. The CDR3 loop reads CASSRDRGNTGELFF. CDR3 nucleotides: TGCGCCAGCAGCCGCGACAGGGGGAACACCGGGGAGCTGTTTTTT.

The rearrangement uses TRBV2 and TRBJ1-5; 9 bases are a match to TRBD1. There are 15 residues in the CDR3. J lost 4 bases, V lost 4 bases, and 5 bases had no gene match. Germline V lookup: CDR1 SNHLY, CDR2 FYNNEI. The chain's CDR3 is CASSAPGQGNQPQHF. CDR3 sequence (DNA): TGTGCCAGCAGTGCGCCAGGACAGGGGAATCAGCCCCAGCATTTT.

The chain is built from TRBV29-1 and TRBJ1-1; D call uncertain. V shed 3 bases and J shed 7 bases, with 9 bases lying between them. Germline CDR1 and CDR2: SQVTM and ANQGSEA. This CDR3 region has 11 residues. CDR3 amino acids: CSVELRLEAFF. CDR3 coding DNA: TGCAGCGTTGAGTTGAGGCTTGAAGCTTTCTTT.

The gene calls are TRBV5-6 and TRBJ2-7; no definite D call. Trimming took off 3 bases at V and 0 bases at J, with 7 bases between the two ends. Germline values: CDR1 SGHDT, CDR2 YYEEEE. This CDR3 has 13 residues. The CDR3 DNA follows: TGTGCCAGCAGCTCTCTTAGCTCCTACGAGCAGTACTTC. It specifies CASSSLSSYEQYF.

The chain links TRBV9 to TRBJ2-1; TRBD2 is a possible D gene (6 bases). The germline V gene has CDR1 SGDLS and CDR2 YYNGEE. The V gene lost 4 bases and the J gene lost 8 bases, with 19 bases spanning the gap. CDR3 size: 15 residues. This CDR3 is CASSSPPAGTYEQFF. Here the CDR3 DNA reads TGTGCCAGCAGCTCCCCCCCCGCAGGGACTTATGAGCAGTTCTTC.

This clone came up a few times. This chain joins TRBV18 and TRBJ1-3; 8 positions match TRBD1. This CDR3 spans 15 amino acids. Germline values: CDR1 KGHSH, CDR2 LQKENI. J lost 5 bases, V lost 0 bases, and 3 bases had no gene match. The CDR3 DNA sequence: TGTGCCAGCTCACCACCTGACAGGGGAAGAAACACCATATATTTT. Its translation is CASSPPDRGRNTIYF.

The chain links TRBV5-6 to TRBJ2-3; 11 bases agree with TRBD2. The CDR3 sequence is 16 residues long. The germline CDR1 and CDR2 sequences are SGHDT and YYEEEE. The J segment lost 2 bases and the V segment lost 2 bases, leaving 4 bases of the junction unmatched. The CDR3 is CASSFLSGGATDTQYF. In DNA, the CDR3 is TGTGCCAGCAGCTTCCTTAGCGGGGGGGCCACAGATACGCAGTATTTT. The full variable domain, in which reference TRBV5-6 and TRBJ2-3 provide the parts outside the CDR3, is DAGVTQSPTHLIKTRGQQVTLRCSPKSGHDTVSWYQQALGQGPQFIFQYYEEEERQRGNFPDRFSGHQFPNYSSELNVNALLLGDSALYLCASSFLSGGATDTQYFGPGTRLTVL.

V and J are TRBV5-1 and TRBJ1-1; TRBD1 is a possible D gene (6 bases). Trimming cost V 1 base and J 4 bases, with 11 bases left between them. The CDR3 spans 14 residues. Germline lookup yields CDR1 SGHRS and CDR2 YFSETQ. CDR3 DNA sequence: TGCGCCAGCAGCTTGTTTGTGACAGGCACTGAAGCTTTCTTT. Protein: CASSLFVTGTEAFF.

The chain links TRBV11-2 to TRBJ1-2; D is uncertain. CDR3 length: 13 amino acids. Germline loops: CDR1 SGHAT, CDR2 FQNNGV. V shed 5 bases and J shed 5 bases, with 12 bases lying between them. CDR3 region: CASSPGGLYGYTF. DNA of the CDR3: TGTGCCAGCAGCCCCGGTGGGCTTTATGGCTACACCTTC.

J is TRBJ2-3 and V is TRBV14; D remains ambiguous. Trimming cost V 4 bases and J 3 bases, with 8 bases left between them. Germline CDR1 reads SGHDN; CDR2 reads FVKESK. The CDR3 consists of 13 residues. CDR3 region: CASSPKLTDTQYF. The CDR3 DNA is TGTGCCAGCAGCCCGAAGCTGACAGATACGCAGTATTTT.

V usage is TRBV10-1 and J usage is TRBJ1-1; 8 positions agree with TRBD1. The germline CDR1 and CDR2 sequences are WNHNN and SYGVQD (reference sequence). The CDR3 covers 13 residues. V shed 6 bases and J 3 bases; nucleotides not matched to a gene: 3. The CDR3 sequence: CASSRTGYTEAFF. The CDR3 DNA sequence: TGCGCCAGCAGCCGGACAGGGTACACTGAAGCTTTCTTT.

This chain uses TRBV6-6 with TRBJ2-4, with a possible D match to TRBD1 (6 bases). Germline lookup yields CDR1 MNHNY and CDR2 SVGAGI (reference sequence). Deletions cut 6 bases from V and 10 bases from J, with 19 bases between. This CDR3 has 14 amino acids. The CDR3 protein is CASRPGHQGGIQYF. The CDR3 region has the DNA TGTGCCAGCAGGCCGGGACACCAAGGGGGTATTCAGTACTTC.

The rearrangement joins TRBV5-6 to TRBJ2-7; a weak D match, TRBD1 (8 bases). The CDR3 runs to 13 residues. V shed 4 bases and J shed 9 bases, with 17 bases lying between them. CDR1 SGHDT and CDR2 YYEEEE come from the germline V gene. The CDR3 DNA reads as TGTGCCAGCAGCCGACAGGGGACTACGGTGCAGTACGTC. It translates to CASSRQGTTVQYV.

The genes are TRBV5-1 and TRBJ2-7; TRBD1 agrees at 9 bases. CDR1 and CDR2 (germline): SGHRS, YFSETQ. Trimming removed 4 bases from V and 5 bases from J; junction bases left unmatched: 10. This CDR3 has 15 residues. Written as DNA, the CDR3 is TGCGCCAGCAGCCAGAACCCTGGGACAGGGAACGAGCAGTACTTC. It specifies CASSQNPGTGNEQYF. Filled out from reference TRBV5-1 and TRBJ2-7, the complete variable domain reads KAGVTQTPRYLIKTRGQQVTLSCSPISGHRSVSWYQQTPGQGLQFLFEYFSETQRNKGNFPGRFSGRQFSNSRSEMNVSTLELGDSALYLCASSQNPGTGNEQYFGPGTRLTVT.